These 14 T cell receptor beta chains came from one sample sequenced in a study of blood T cell repertoires in COVID-19 (TCRdb year 2020). Receptors were amplified or captured by the immunoSEQ multiplex PCR assay. TCRdb retrieved this table from immuneACCESS and kept in-frame rearrangements only. Not all clones are present; in checked studies, unresolved V genes account for under half, and no reason is known for the remainder. The sample records over 130,000 clones, about three quarters of which are singletons. The top ten clonotypes cover approximately 4.5% of the sample. Sequenced input: peripheral blood. The receptors were sampled from an elderly woman with active or convalescent COVID-19.

V and J are TRBV2 and TRBJ1-2, with a tentative D call TRBD1 (5 bases). V lost 3 bases, J lost 1 base, and 12 bases lay in between. This CDR3 region has 15 residues. Germline V gene lookup returns CDR1 SNHLY and CDR2 FYNNEI. The CDR3 region has the DNA TGTGCCAGCAGTGATCACAGGCACAGTAACTATGGCTACACCTTC. Its protein product is CASSDHRHSNYGYTF.

The CDR3 DNA reads as TGTGCCAGCAGCTTAGTTCGCCAGGACTATAATTCACCCCTCCACTTT. This encodes CASSLVRQDYNSPLHF. The rearrangement joins TRBV7-2 to TRBJ1-6; no clear D. The CDR3 is 16 amino acids. CDR1 and CDR2 from the germline V gene are SGHTA and FQGNSA. V was shortened by 1 base and J by 3 bases, with 10 bases between the two germline ends.

The chain uses TRBV19 and TRBJ2-5; TRBD2 agrees at 7 bases. Per the germline V gene, CDR1 is LNHDA and CDR2 is SQIVND (reference sequence). Germline trimming cut 5 bases from V and 5 bases from J; bases unmatched to any gene: 5. The CDR3 contains 13 residues. For the CDR3, the DNA is TGTGCCAGTAGTGCCAGCGGGGATGAGACCCAGTACTTC. This sequence encodes CASSASGDETQYF. The full variable domain, with the rest looked up from reference TRBV19 and TRBJ2-5, is DGGITQSPKYLFRKEGQNVTLSCEQNLNHDAMYWYRQDPGQGLRLIYYSQIVNDFQKGDIAEGYSVSREKKESFPLTVTSAQKNPTAFYLCASSASGDETQYFGPGTRLLVL.

This clone was recorded only once. The chain employs TRBV19 and TRBJ1-6; TRBD1 is a possible D gene (5 bases). Trimming took off 3 bases at V and 7 bases at J, with 13 bases between the two ends. This CDR3 region has 15 residues. The germline gives CDR1 LNHDA, CDR2 SQIVND (reference sequence). The CDR3 DNA reads TGTGCCAGTAGTATTGCCCGTCGACAGAATTCACCCCTCCACTTT. Translated, it gives CASSIARRQNSPLHF.

V gene TRBV18 combines with J gene TRBJ1-1; 7 bases agree with TRBD1. Germline values: CDR1 KGHSH, CDR2 LQKENI. This CDR3 is built from 14 residues. Trimming took 4 bases from V and 3 from J; bases not matched to a gene: 5. This CDR3 reads CASSLTGDDTEAFF. In nucleotides, the CDR3 is TGTGCCAGCTCACTAACAGGGGACGACACTGAAGCTTTCTTT.

The gene calls are TRBV30 and TRBJ1-5; D gene ambiguous. The CDR3 has 12 amino acids. Germline CDR1 reads GTSNPN; CDR2 reads SVGIG (reference sequence). Trimming shortened V by 8 bases and J by 2 bases, and 10 bases separated the two germline ends. CDR3: CAARQGNQPQHF. CDR3 coding DNA: TGTGCCGCCCGGCAGGGCAATCAGCCCCAGCATTTT.

The rearrangement joins TRBV7-2 to TRBJ2-7; 9 bases are shared with TRBD1. The germline CDR1 and CDR2 sequences are SGHTA and FQGNSA. This CDR3 contains 14 residues. V shed 1 base, J shed 6 bases, and the junction held 4 bases outside the gene matches. DNA for the CDR3: TGTGCCAGCAGCTTAGACAACAGGGGGCGCGAGCAGTACTTC. It yields the protein CASSLDNRGREQYF.

This clone was recorded only once. V is TRBV5-1 and J is TRBJ1-1; D unclear. This CDR3 has 14 amino acids. The V end was cut by 2 bases, the J end by 4 bases, with 12 bases between. The V gene's germline CDR1 is SGHRS and CDR2 YFSETQ. The CDR3 sequence is CASSFGGLGTEAFF. CDR3 nucleotide sequence: TGCGCCAGCAGCTTCGGCGGCTTGGGCACTGAAGCTTTCTTT. Filled out from reference TRBV5-1 and TRBJ1-1, the complete variable domain reads KAGVTQTPRYLIKTRGQQVTLSCSPISGHRSVSWYQQTPGQGLQFLFEYFSETQRNKGNFPGRFSGRQFSNSRSEMNVSTLELGDSALYLCASSFGGLGTEAFFGQGTRLTVV.

This clone was seen more than once but under ten times. J is TRBJ1-1 and V is TRBV11-3; D is unresolved. The V end lost 0 bases, the J end lost 6 bases, and 14 bases lay between the germline ends. Germline CDR1 reads SGHNT; CDR2 reads YENEEA. The CDR3 is 15 residues long. CDR3 residues: CASSLDPRGDSEAFF. In nucleotides, the CDR3 is TGTGCCAGCAGCTTAGATCCTCGGGGTGACTCTGAAGCTTTCTTT.

The rearrangement joins TRBV5-4 to TRBJ1-5; no firm D call. The CDR3 consists of 13 residues. Trimming cost V 2 bases and J 11 bases, with 14 bases left between them. The germline gives CDR1 SGHNT, CDR2 YYREEE (reference sequence). CDR3 protein: CASSLELSATQHF. Written as DNA, the CDR3 is TGTGCCAGCAGCTTAGAACTATCAGCGACCCAGCATTTT.

This clone was detected a few times. The chain combines TRBV2 with TRBJ1-1, with TRBD1 identical over 9 bases. The ends lost 7 bases at V and 4 bases at J; junction bases unmatched: 4. This CDR3 comprises 13 residues. Germline CDR1 reads SNHLY; CDR2 reads FYNNEI. In nucleotides, the CDR3 is TGTGCCAGCACCGACAGGGGGACCACTGAAGCTTTCTTT. Protein: CASTDRGTTEAFF.

In this sample, this clone turned up once. The gene calls are TRBV27 and TRBJ1-4; no definite D call. The CDR3 is made up of 14 amino acids. Germline loops: CDR1 MNHEY, CDR2 SMNVEV (reference sequence). With 6 bases removed from V and 6 bases from J, the gap between germline ends came to 14 bases. The CDR3: CASSSRADDEKLFF. CDR3 sequence (DNA): TGTGCCAGCAGCTCGAGGGCAGATGATGAAAAACTGTTTTTT.

This chain links TRBV15 with TRBJ2-7; 12 bases are shared with TRBD2. After removal of 0 bases from V and 4 bases from J, the junction contained 7 bases not matched to a gene. Germline lookup yields CDR1 LNHNV and CDR2 YYDKDF (reference sequence). The CDR3 has 17 residues. The CDR3 DNA reads as TGTGCCACCAGCAGAGATGCACAGACTAGCGGGGGTTACGAGCAGTACTTC. Protein product: CATSRDAQTSGGYEQYF.

The genes are TRBV24-1 and TRBJ2-1, with D possibly matching TRBD1 (6 bases). CDR1 is KGHDR and CDR2 is SFDVKD in the germline V gene. Between the trimmed V and J ends, which lost 3 bases and 1 base, there was a span of 9 bases. The CDR3 covers 15 residues. The CDR3 here is CATSDSGQSYNEQFF. CDR3 in DNA: TGTGCCACCAGTGATAGCGGACAGTCCTACAATGAGCAGTTCTTC.